The 26 T cell receptor beta chains given below trace back to one sample, sequenced in a study of blood T cell repertoires in COVID-19. Repertoires were generated with immunoSEQ multiplex PCR, while TCRdb's copy carries only in-frame clones and drops some. Of 130,000 to 150,000 clones listed, 75% to 85% are singletons. What was sequenced was peripheral blood. All receptors come from a man in his 60s with active or convalescent COVID-19.

The genes are TRBV15 and TRBJ2-3, with TRBD1 as a possible D gene (6 bases). This CDR3 contains 13 residues. Between the trimmed V and J ends, which lost 8 bases and 0 bases, there was a span of 9 bases. Germline V gene sequence: CDR1 LNHNV, CDR2 YYDKDF (reference sequence). In nucleotides, the CDR3 is TGTGCCACCGGGACAAGTAGCACAGATACGCAGTATTTT. It encodes CATGTSSTDTQYF. Variable domain in full (rest from reference TRBV15 and TRBJ2-3): DAMVIQNPRYQVTQFGKPVTLSCSQTLNHNVMYWYQQKSSQAPKLLFHYYDKDFNNEADTPDNFQSRRPNTSFCFLDIRSPGLGDTAMYLCATGTSSTDTQYFGPGTRLTVL.

This chain links TRBV11-1 with TRBJ2-5, with 11 bases lining up with TRBD2. V shed 5 bases and J 7 bases; nucleotides not matched to a gene: 9. CDR1 is SGHAT, CDR2 FQDESV, per germline (reference sequence). The CDR3 has 15 residues. The CDR3 bases are TGTGCCAGCAGCCTTAGCGGGAGGGCCGGCGGGACCCAGTACTTC. Translation gives CASSLSGRAGGTQYF.

This chain links TRBV5-8 with TRBJ2-4; 8 positions match TRBD1. Trimming removed 4 bases from V and 3 bases from J; junction bases left unmatched: 9. CDR3 size: 16 residues. The germline gives CDR1 SGHTS, CDR2 YDEGEE. The CDR3 DNA reads TGTGCCAGCAGCCCGAGGACAGGGTGGGGCAAAAACATTCAGTACTTC. The encoded protein is CASSPRTGWGKNIQYF.

The count of this clone is one. The chain is built from TRBV3-1 (or the pseudogene TRBV3-2) and TRBJ1-2, with D perhaps TRBD1 (5 bases). The CDR3 runs 13 residues. Germline V gene sequence: CDR1 LGHDT, CDR2 YNNKEL (reference sequence). Trimming removed 0 bases at V and 7 bases at J, with 9 bases between. The CDR3 DNA reads TGTGCCAGCAGCCAAGATGGCAGGGCTGGCTACACCTTC. Protein product: CASSQDGRAGYTF.

This clone was counted many times. The CDR3 spells CASSLTSGSGGEQFF. For the CDR3, the DNA is TGCGCCAGCAGCTTAACTAGCGGGAGTGGAGGTGAGCAGTTCTTC. The gene calls are TRBV5-1 and TRBJ2-1, with 11 positions matching TRBD2. Trimming removed 2 bases from V and 9 bases from J; junction bases left unmatched: 7. CDR3 length equals 15 residues. CDR1 and CDR2 (germline): SGHRS, YFSETQ. Supplemented by reference TRBV5-1 and TRBJ2-1, the full variable domain reads KAGVTQTPRYLIKTRGQQVTLSCSPISGHRSVSWYQQTPGQGLQFLFEYFSETQRNKGNFPGRFSGRQFSNSRSEMNVSTLELGDSALYLCASSLTSGSGGEQFFGPGTRLTVL.

The chain joins TRBV14 to TRBJ2-1; TRBD2 is a possible D gene (8 bases). The CDR3 is 16 residues long. V gave up 6 bases and J gave up 7 bases, with 22 bases separating them. Germline V gene sequence: CDR1 SGHDN, CDR2 FVKESK. The CDR3 region is CASRPRGREDSNEQFF. CDR3 sequence (DNA): TGTGCCAGCAGGCCGAGGGGGCGGGAGGATTCTAATGAGCAGTTCTTC.

The rearrangement links TRBV5-1 to TRBJ1-5; D perhaps matches TRBD1 (6 bases). The CDR3 has 15 residues. The V gene's germline CDR1 is SGHRS and CDR2 YFSETQ. The V gene lost 3 bases and the J gene lost 7 bases, with 17 bases spanning the gap. CDR3 nucleotides: TGCGCCAGCAGCTGGGGGGGCGGGGAGGGGCAGCCCCAGCATTTT. Amino acids: CASSWGGGEGQPQHF.

This chain uses TRBV7-9 with TRBJ1-2, with unresolved D. This CDR3 has 13 amino acids. The V end lost 3 bases, the J end lost 3 bases, and 8 bases lay between the germline ends. The germline CDR1 and CDR2 sequences are SEHNR and FQNEAQ (reference sequence). The CDR3 sequence is CASSLQTHYGYTF. CDR3 in DNA: TGTGCCAGCAGCTTGCAGACTCACTATGGCTACACCTTC.

The CDR3: CASSLIAGGAYEQYF. The CDR3 DNA reads TGCGCCAGCAGCTTAATAGCGGGAGGGGCGTACGAGCAGTACTTC. This chain uses TRBV5-1 with TRBJ2-7; 11 bases map to TRBD2. The junction had 5 bases not matched to a gene; V was cut back by 2 bases and J by 4 bases. Looked up from germline, CDR1 is SGHRS and CDR2 is YFSETQ. The CDR3 totals 15 residues.

This clone was observed once. The chain combines TRBV30 with TRBJ1-2; D not resolved. The germline gives CDR1 GTSNPN, CDR2 SVGIG (reference sequence). V lost 3 bases to trimming and J lost 0 bases, with 5 bases between them. CDR3 length equals 12 residues. DNA of the CDR3: TGTGCCTGGAGCAGTGCTAACTATGGCTACACCTTC. This encodes CAWSSANYGYTF. Using reference TRBV30 and TRBJ1-2 for the parts outside the CDR3, the full variable domain is SQTIHQWPATLVQPVGSPLSLECTVEGTSNPNLYWYRQAAGRGLQLLFYSVGIGQISSEVPQNLSASRPQDRQFILSSKKLLLSDSGFYLCAWSSANYGYTFGSGTRLTVV.

This chain connects TRBV24-1 to TRBJ2-2; a possible D gene is TRBD1 (6 bases). The CDR3 loop spans 15 amino acids. V was cut by 4 bases and J by 2 bases, with 10 bases left in between. The germline V gene encodes CDR1 KGHDR and CDR2 SFDVKD. DNA for the CDR3: TGTGCCACCAGTGAGCCGACAGGAAACACCGGGGAGCTGTTTTTT. Amino acids: CATSEPTGNTGELFF.

V gene TRBV5-4 combines with J gene TRBJ2-1; TRBD1 matches at 7 bases. Germline CDR1 reads SGHNT; CDR2 reads YYREEE (reference sequence). The CDR3 totals 16 residues. The junction had 11 bases not matched to a gene; V was cut back by 4 bases and J by 4 bases. The CDR3 reads CASSLSRGLAYNEQFF. In DNA form, the CDR3 reads TGTGCCAGCAGCCTGTCGAGGGGGCTAGCTTACAATGAGCAGTTCTTC.

The chain is built from TRBV7-9 and TRBJ1-1; D call uncertain. The V gene's germline CDR1 is SEHNR and CDR2 FQNEAQ (reference sequence). Between the trimmed V and J ends, which lost 1 base and 2 bases, there was a span of 14 bases. The CDR3 runs to 16 residues. The CDR3 spells CASSLVVSQINTEAFF. CDR3 nucleotide sequence: TGTGCCAGCAGCTTAGTCGTTTCACAGATCAACACTGAAGCTTTCTTT.

V usage is TRBV3-1 (or the pseudogene TRBV3-2) and J usage is TRBJ1-5; 9 nucleotides match TRBD1. Germline V gene data show CDR1 as LGHDT and CDR2 as YNNKEL (reference sequence). Losses at the gene ends were 4 bases for V and 7 bases for J; bases not matched to a gene: 2. The CDR3 has 13 residues. The CDR3 protein is CASSLDRGQPQHF. The CDR3 nucleotides are TGTGCCAGCAGCCTTGACAGGGGGCAGCCCCAGCATTTT.

The chain has TRBV7-9 and TRBJ1-5; 8 nucleotides agree with TRBD1. The CDR3 runs 16 residues. J gave up 7 bases and V 5 bases, and 13 bases lay outside the gene matches. Germline loops: CDR1 SEHNR, CDR2 FQNEAQ (reference sequence). The DNA of the CDR3 is TGTGCCAGCAGCCCCACACGATCAGGGGGCAGGCAGCCCCAGCATTTT. This encodes CASSPTRSGGRQPQHF.

V usage is TRBV12-5 and J usage is TRBJ1-5; D is undetermined. Germline V CDR1 and CDR2: LGHNT, FRNRAP. The CDR3 has 13 residues. Between the trimmed V and J ends, which lost 5 bases and 5 bases, there was a span of 10 bases. CDR3 DNA: TGTGCTAGTGGTACTCGTTTAGATCAGCCCCAGCATTTT. Its protein product is CASGTRLDQPQHF.

This clone was seen only once. CDR3 in DNA: TGTGCCAGCAGTTTATTGGTGGAGGCGAGCACTGAAGCTTTCTTT. Translation gives CASSLLVEASTEAFF. The V gene is TRBV28, the J gene TRBJ1-1; D gene ambiguous. Germline CDR1 reads MDHEN; CDR2 reads SYDVKM. Trimming shortened V by 1 base and J by 4 bases, and 13 bases separated the two germline ends. The CDR3 spans 15 residues. The whole variable domain, remainder taken from reference TRBV28 and TRBJ1-1, is DVKVTQSSRYLVKRTGEKVFLECVQDMDHENMFWYRQDPGLGLRLIYFSYDVKMKEKGDIPEGYSVSREKKERFSLILESASTNQTSMYLCASSLLVEASTEAFFGQGTRLTVV.

J is TRBJ2-5 and V is TRBV3-1 (or the pseudogene TRBV3-2); TRBD2 agrees at 7 bases. V shed 6 bases and J 5 bases; nucleotides not matched to a gene: 12. Germline CDR1 and CDR2: LGHDT and YNNKEL (reference sequence). CDR3 size: 15 residues. CDR3 DNA sequence: TGTGCCAGCAGTCCCGGGGGACTATCGCAGGAGACCCAGTACTTC. This gives the protein CASSPGGLSQETQYF.

Points on this clone: The germline gene is not matched at one end of the junction; a read error may be the cause. This chain connects TRBV7-6 to TRBJ2-3, with a weak D call TRBD2 (7 bases). Germline CDR1 and CDR2: SGHVS and FNYEAQ. The CDR3 is made up of 17 amino acids. The CDR3 DNA reads TGTGCCAGCAGCGTAGCGTCGGGGGGCAGGCCCACAGATACGCAGTATTTT. Amino acid sequence: CASSVASGGRPTDTQYF.

The chain recombines TRBV28 with TRBJ1-2; D is uncertain. This CDR3 is built from 13 residues. The germline V and J ends were trimmed by 3 bases and 9 bases, with 14 bases remaining between them. From germline, CDR1 is MDHEN and CDR2 SYDVKM. The CDR3 DNA is TGTGCCAGCAGTTTGGCTCGGGGTTACCGCTACACCTTC. Amino acid sequence: CASSLARGYRYTF.

This chain uses TRBV5-1 with TRBJ1-1; D possibly corresponds to TRBD1 (5 bases). The CDR3 has 14 amino acids. Trimming stripped 0 bases from V and 3 bases from J, with 9 bases between. Germline loops: CDR1 SGHRS, CDR2 YFSETQ. CDR3 amino acids: CASSLVGDYTEAFF. The CDR3 nucleotides are TGCGCCAGCAGCTTGGTCGGGGACTACACTGAAGCTTTCTTT.

The gene calls are TRBV3-1 (or the pseudogene TRBV3-2) and TRBJ2-2, with D maybe TRBD2 (6 bases). V was clipped by 1 base and J by 3 bases, with 12 bases between them. Looked up from germline, CDR1 is LGHDT and CDR2 is YNNKEL (reference sequence). This CDR3 has 16 residues. The CDR3 DNA sequence: TGTGCCAGCAGCCAAGGAACCGGGAGTTACACCGGGGAGCTGTTTTTT. This encodes CASSQGTGSYTGELFF.

This clone was recorded once. J is TRBJ2-4 and V is TRBV7-3; D gene unclear. This CDR3 region has 13 residues. The germline V and J ends were trimmed by 2 bases and 5 bases, with 7 bases remaining between them. Germline loops: CDR1 SGHTA, CDR2 FQGTGA. As DNA, the CDR3 is TGTGCCAGCAGCTTACTGCCAGAAAACATTCAGTACTTC. This sequence encodes CASSLLPENIQYF.

This chain uses TRBV4-1 with TRBJ2-3; maybe TRBD2 (6 bases). Deletions cut 0 bases from V and 3 bases from J, with 19 bases between. CDR3 size: 18 residues. Germline V gene data show CDR1 as MGHRA and CDR2 as YSYEKL. The CDR3 coding sequence is TGCGCCAGCAGCCAAGATGGGCTGGGGGGAGAAGGGACAGATACGCAGTATTTT. This translates into CASSQDGLGGEGTDTQYF.

J is TRBJ2-7 and V is TRBV5-1; 11 bases agree with TRBD1. This CDR3 spans 17 amino acids. Germline V gene data show CDR1 as SGHRS and CDR2 as YFSETQ. V dropped 4 bases and J dropped 6; count of bases not matched to a gene: 15. The CDR3 reads CASSVFASRTGGSEQYF. The CDR3 DNA reads TGCGCCAGCAGCGTGTTCGCGTCCCGGACAGGGGGCAGCGAGCAGTACTTC.

As to this clone: The same CDR3 is also encoded by other DNA sequences in this sample. This rearrangement joins TRBV7-2 to TRBJ1-6; D is unclear. With 5 bases removed from V and 4 bases from J, the gap between germline ends came to 6 bases. The CDR3 length is 13 residues. CDR1 SGHTA and CDR2 FQGNSA come from the germline V gene. The CDR3 sequence is CASSPGYNSPLHF. CDR3 coding DNA: TGTGCCAGCAGCCCCGGTTATAATTCACCCCTCCACTTT. Full variable domain (remainder filled in from reference TRBV7-2 and TRBJ1-6): GAGVSQSPSNKVTEKGKDVELRCDPISGHTALYWYRQSLGQGLEFLIYFQGNSAPDKSGLPSDRFSAERTGGSVSTLTIQRTQQEDSAVYLCASSPGYNSPLHFGNGTRLTVT.